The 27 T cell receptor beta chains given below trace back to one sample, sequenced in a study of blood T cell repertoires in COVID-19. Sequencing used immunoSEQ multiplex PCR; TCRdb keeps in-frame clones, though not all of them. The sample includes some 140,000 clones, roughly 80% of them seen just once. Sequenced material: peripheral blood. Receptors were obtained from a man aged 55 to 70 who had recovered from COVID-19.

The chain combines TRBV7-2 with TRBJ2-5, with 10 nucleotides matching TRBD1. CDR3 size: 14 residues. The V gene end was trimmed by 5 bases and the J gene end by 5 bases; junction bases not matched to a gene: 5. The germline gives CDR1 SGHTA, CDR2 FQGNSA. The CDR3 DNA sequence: TGTGCCAGCAGCGCGACAGGGGGCCGGGAGACCCAGTACTTC. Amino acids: CASSATGGRETQYF.

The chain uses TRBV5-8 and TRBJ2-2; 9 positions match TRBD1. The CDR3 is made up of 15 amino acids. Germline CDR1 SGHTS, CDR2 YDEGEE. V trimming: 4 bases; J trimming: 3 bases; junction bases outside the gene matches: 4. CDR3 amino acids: CASSVQGADTGELFF. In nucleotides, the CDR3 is TGTGCCAGCAGCGTACAGGGGGCGGACACCGGGGAGCTGTTTTTT.

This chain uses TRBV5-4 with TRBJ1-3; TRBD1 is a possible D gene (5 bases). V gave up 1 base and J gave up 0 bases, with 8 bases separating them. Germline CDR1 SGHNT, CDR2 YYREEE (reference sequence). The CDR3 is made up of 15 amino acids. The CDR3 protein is CASSLQGSSGNTIYF. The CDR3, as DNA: TGTGCCAGCAGCTTGCAGGGCTCCTCTGGAAACACCATATATTTT.

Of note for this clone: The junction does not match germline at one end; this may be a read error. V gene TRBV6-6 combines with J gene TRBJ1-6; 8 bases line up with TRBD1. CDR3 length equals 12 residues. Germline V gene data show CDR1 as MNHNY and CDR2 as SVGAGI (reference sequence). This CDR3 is CTSSSGQESPHF. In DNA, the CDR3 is TGTACCAGCAGTTCGGGACAGGAGTCCCCCCACTTT.

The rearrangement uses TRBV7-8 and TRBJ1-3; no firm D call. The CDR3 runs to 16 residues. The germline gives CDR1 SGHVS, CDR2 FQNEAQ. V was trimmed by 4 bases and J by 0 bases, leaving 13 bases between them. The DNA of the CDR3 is TGTGCCAGCAGCTCCAGGAGGACCAGCTCTGGAAACACCATATATTTT. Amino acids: CASSSRRTSSGNTIYF.

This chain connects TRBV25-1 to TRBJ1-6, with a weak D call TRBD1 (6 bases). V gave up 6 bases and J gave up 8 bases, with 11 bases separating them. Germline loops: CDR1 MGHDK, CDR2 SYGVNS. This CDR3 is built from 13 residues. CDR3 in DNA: TGTGCCAGCAGCGGGACACTATATTCACCCCTCCACTTT. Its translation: CASSGTLYSPLHF.

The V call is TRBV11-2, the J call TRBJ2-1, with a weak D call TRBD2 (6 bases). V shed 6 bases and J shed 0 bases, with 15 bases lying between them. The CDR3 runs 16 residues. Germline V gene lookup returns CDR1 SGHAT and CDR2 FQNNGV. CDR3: CASSIPGGSSYNEQFF. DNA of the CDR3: TGTGCCAGCAGTATCCCCGGAGGGAGCTCCTACAATGAGCAGTTCTTC.

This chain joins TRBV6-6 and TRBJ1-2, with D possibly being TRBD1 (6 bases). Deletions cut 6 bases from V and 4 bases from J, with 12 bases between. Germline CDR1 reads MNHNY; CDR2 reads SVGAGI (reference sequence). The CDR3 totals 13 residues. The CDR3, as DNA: TGTGCCAGCAGCCGGGGACACATCTATGGCTACACCTTC. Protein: CASSRGHIYGYTF.

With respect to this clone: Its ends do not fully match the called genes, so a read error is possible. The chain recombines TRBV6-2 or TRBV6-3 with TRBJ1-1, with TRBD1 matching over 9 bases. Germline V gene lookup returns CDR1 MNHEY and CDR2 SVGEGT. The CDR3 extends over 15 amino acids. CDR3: CASRYGKQGAAEAFF. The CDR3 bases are TGTGCCAGCCGTTACGGGAAACAGGGGGCGGCTGAAGCTTTCTTT.

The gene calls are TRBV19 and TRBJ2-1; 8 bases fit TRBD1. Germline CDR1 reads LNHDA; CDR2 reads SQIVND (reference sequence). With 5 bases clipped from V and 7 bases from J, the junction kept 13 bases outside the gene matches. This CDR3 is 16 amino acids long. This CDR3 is CASSLLLTGVENEQFF. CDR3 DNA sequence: TGTGCCAGTAGTTTGCTGTTGACAGGGGTCGAGAATGAGCAGTTCTTC.

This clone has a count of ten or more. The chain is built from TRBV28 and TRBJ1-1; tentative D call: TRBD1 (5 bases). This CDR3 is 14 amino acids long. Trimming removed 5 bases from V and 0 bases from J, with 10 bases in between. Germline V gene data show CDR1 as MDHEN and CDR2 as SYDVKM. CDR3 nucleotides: TGTGCCAGCAGTGGGGGAGGATTGAACACTGAAGCTTTCTTT. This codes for CASSGGGLNTEAFF.

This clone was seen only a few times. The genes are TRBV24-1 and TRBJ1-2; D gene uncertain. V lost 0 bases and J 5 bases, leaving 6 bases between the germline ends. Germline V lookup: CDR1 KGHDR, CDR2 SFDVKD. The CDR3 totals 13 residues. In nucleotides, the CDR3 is TGTGCCACCAGTGATTTGGGAGGATATGGCTACACCTTC. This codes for CATSDLGGYGYTF.

The CDR3 sequence is CASSLGTPPNSPLHF. The CDR3 nucleotides are TGTGCCAGCAGCTTAGGGACACCCCCTAATTCACCCCTCCACTTT. This chain links TRBV7-3 with TRBJ1-6; possibly TRBD1 for D (6 bases). This CDR3 contains 15 residues. Germline V gene lookup returns CDR1 SGHTA and CDR2 FQGTGA. V lost 2 bases and J 6 bases, leaving 11 bases between the germline ends.

The DNA for the CDR3 is TGTGCCAGCAGCAGACGGACAGGGGGCAATCAGCCCCAGCATTTT. Translated: CASSRRTGGNQPQHF. The chain carries TRBV9 and TRBJ1-5, with TRBD1 identical over 9 bases. The junction had 4 bases not matched to a gene; V was cut back by 4 bases and J by 2 bases. The CDR3 spans 15 residues. Germline V gives CDR1 SGDLS, CDR2 YYNGEE.

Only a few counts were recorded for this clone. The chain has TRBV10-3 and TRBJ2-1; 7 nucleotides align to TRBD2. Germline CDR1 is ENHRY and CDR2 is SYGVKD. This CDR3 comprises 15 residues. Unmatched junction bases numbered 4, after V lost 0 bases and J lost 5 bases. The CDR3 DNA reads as TGTGCCATCAGTGAGTCGGTGGGAGGGGACAATGAGCAGTTCTTC. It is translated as CAISESVGGDNEQFF.

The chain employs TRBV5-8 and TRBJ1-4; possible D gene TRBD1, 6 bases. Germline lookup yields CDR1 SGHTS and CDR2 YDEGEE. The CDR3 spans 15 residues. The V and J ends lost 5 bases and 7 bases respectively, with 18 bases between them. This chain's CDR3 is CASRISGEGGEKLFF. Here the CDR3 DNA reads TGTGCCAGCAGAATCTCAGGAGAAGGGGGTGAAAAACTGTTTTTT.

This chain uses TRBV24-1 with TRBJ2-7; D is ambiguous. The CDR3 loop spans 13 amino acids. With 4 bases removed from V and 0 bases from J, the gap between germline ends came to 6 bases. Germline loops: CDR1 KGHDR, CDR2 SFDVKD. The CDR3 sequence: CATSEAISYEQYF. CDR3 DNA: TGTGCCACCAGTGAGGCCATCTCCTACGAGCAGTACTTC.

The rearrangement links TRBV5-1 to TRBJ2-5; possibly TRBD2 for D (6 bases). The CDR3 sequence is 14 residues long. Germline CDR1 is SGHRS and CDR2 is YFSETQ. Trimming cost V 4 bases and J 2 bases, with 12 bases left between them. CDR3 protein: CASSPSRGQETQYF. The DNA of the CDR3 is TGCGCCAGCAGCCCCAGCCGGGGGCAAGAGACCCAGTACTTC.

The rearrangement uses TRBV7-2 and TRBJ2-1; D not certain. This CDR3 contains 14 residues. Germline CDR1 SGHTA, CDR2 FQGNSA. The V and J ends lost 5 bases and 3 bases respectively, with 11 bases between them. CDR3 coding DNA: TGTGCCAGCAGCGGGCAGGTTCACTACAATGAGCAGTTCTTC. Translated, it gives CASSGQVHYNEQFF.

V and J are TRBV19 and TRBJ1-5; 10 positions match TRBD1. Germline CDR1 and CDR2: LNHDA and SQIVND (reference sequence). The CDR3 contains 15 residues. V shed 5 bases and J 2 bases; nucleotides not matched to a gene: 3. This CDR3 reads CASSPTGGGNQPQHF. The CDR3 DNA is TGTGCCAGTAGTCCGACAGGGGGCGGCAATCAGCCCCAGCATTTT.

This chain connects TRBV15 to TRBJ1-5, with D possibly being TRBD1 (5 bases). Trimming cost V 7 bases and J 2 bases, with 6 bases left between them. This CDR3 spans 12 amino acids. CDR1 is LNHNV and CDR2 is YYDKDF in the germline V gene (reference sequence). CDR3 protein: CATKGGNQPQHF. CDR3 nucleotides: TGTGCCACCAAAGGGGGCAATCAGCCCCAGCATTTT.

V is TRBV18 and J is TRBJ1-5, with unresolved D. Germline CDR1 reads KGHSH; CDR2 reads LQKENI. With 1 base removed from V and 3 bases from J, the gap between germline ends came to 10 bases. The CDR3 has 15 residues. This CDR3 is CASSPLDGDNQPQHF. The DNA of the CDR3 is TGTGCCAGCTCACCACTGGACGGGGACAATCAGCCCCAGCATTTT.

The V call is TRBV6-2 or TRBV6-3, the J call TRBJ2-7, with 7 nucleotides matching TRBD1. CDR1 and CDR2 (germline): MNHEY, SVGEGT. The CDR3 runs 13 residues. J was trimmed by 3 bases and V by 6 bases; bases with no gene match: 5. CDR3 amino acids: CASSKWTGYEQYF. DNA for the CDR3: TGTGCCAGCAGCAAATGGACAGGCTACGAGCAGTACTTC.

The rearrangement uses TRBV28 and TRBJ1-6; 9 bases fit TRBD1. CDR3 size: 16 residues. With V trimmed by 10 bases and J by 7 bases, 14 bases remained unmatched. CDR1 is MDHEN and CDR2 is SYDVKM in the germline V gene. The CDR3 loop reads CAIGADRGNSNSPLHF. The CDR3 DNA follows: TGTGCCATTGGGGCGGACAGGGGAAATTCGAATTCACCCCTCCACTTT.

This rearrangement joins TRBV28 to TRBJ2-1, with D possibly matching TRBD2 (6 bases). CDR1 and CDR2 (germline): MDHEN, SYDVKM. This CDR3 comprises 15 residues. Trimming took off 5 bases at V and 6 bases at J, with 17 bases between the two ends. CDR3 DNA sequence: TGTGCCAGCAGTACGACGGGACTCGGGCTCAATGAGCAGTTCTTC. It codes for CASSTTGLGLNEQFF.

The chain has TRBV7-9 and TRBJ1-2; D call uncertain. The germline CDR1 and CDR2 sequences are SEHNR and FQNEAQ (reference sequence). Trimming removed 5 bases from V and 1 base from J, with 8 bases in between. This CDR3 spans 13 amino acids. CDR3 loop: CASSANSNYGYTF. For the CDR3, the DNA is TGTGCCAGCAGCGCAAACAGTAACTATGGCTACACCTTC.

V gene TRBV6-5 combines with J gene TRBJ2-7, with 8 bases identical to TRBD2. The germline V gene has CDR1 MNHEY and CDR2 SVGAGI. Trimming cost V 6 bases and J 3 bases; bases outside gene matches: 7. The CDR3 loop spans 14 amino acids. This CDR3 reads CASRESGSVYEQYF. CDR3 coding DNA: TGTGCCAGCAGAGAGAGCGGGAGCGTCTACGAGCAGTACTTC.